This section outlines one TCR beta chain sequence together with its context. The PCR ran on 60 Vbeta and 13 Jbeta primers. Repertoires were generated with immunoSEQ multiplex PCR, while TCRdb's copy carries only in-frame clones and drops some. There are about 170,000 clones in the sample; around 78% occur only once, and 2% to 2.5% lies in the top ten. This specimen belongs to a study of cytomegalovirus exposure and HLA in healthy donors. Looking at the study overall: Among some 400 genotyped donors, around 80% fell in the Caucasian-associated ancestry cluster.

The V gene end was trimmed by 6 bases and the J gene end by 4 bases; junction bases not matched to a gene: 3. This CDR3 spans 13 amino acids. Looked up from germline, CDR1 is MNHEY and CDR2 is SVGAGI. Sequenced material: PBMCs. V usage is TRBV6-5 and J usage is TRBJ1-1, with 9 bases aligning to TRBD1. This receptor was taken from a woman aged 30 to 39 in good health and CMV-seropositive. Here the CDR3 reads CASRPTGGTEAFF. DNA of the CDR3: TGTGCCAGCAGGCCGACAGGGGGCACTGAAGCTTTCTTT.